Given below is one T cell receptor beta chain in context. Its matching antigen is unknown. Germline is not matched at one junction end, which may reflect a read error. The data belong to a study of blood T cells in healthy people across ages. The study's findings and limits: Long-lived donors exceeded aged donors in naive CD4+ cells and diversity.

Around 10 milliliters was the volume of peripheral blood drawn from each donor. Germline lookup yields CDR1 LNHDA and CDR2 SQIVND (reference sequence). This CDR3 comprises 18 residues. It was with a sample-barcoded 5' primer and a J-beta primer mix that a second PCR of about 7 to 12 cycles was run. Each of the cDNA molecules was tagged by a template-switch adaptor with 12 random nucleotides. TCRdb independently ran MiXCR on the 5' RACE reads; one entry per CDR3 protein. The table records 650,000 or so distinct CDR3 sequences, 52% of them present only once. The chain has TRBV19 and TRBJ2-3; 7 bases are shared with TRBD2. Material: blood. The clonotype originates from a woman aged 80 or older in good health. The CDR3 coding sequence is TGTGCCAGTAGTATACGGGGCTCCGGCGGGAGCGACACAGATATGCAGTATTTT. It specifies CASSIRGSGGSDTDMQYF.